One sample yielded the 22 T cell receptor beta chains listed below, sequenced in a study of sequential checkpoint blockade in melanoma. Treatment noted: randomized to nivolumab then ipilimumab (arm A) or the reverse (arm B). The protocol was immunoSEQ multiplex PCR, while the TCRdb copy is restricted to in-frame clones and leaves out a portion. The data show 8,400 or so clones, just under 65% seen once. The material sequenced was CD8+ T cells sorted from blood (inferred from file names), taken from a patient given nivolumab and ipilimumab in sequence. The receptors originated from a human patient with melanoma. Some clones in this sample may be carry-over from other donors' samples.

This clone was counted once. The chain employs TRBV5-6 and TRBJ2-6; the D gene is possibly TRBD2 (6 bases). Per germline, CDR1 SGHDT and CDR2 YYEEEE. V dropped 4 bases and J dropped 0 bases, with 17 bases sitting between them. The CDR3 is 18 residues long. This chain's CDR3 is CASSPAWGELSGANVLTF. DNA of the CDR3: TGTGCCAGCAGCCCGGCATGGGGGGAGCTCTCTGGGGCCAACGTCCTGACTTTC.

There are many counts of this clone. J is TRBJ2-7 and V is TRBV28, with 7 bases identical to TRBD2. The junction had 6 bases not matched to a gene; V was cut back by 7 bases and J by 0 bases. CDR3 size: 14 residues. The germline gives CDR1 MDHEN, CDR2 SYDVKM. This CDR3 reads CASTLGGSSYEQYF. The CDR3 DNA reads as TGTGCCAGCACCCTCGGGGGGAGCTCCTACGAGCAGTACTTC.

This chain connects TRBV4-2 to TRBJ2-2; TRBD2 is a possible D gene (5 bases). This CDR3 spans 14 amino acids. The germline V and J ends were trimmed by 0 bases and 6 bases, with 8 bases remaining between them. The germline V gene has CDR1 LGHNA and CDR2 YNFKEQ. CDR3 sequence reads: CASSQEVGAGELFF. CDR3 nucleotides: TGTGCCAGCAGCCAAGAAGTCGGGGCCGGGGAGCTGTTTTTT.

The chain has TRBV7-2 and TRBJ1-5; D gene uncertain. V lost 1 base and J lost 2, with 9 bases in between. Per germline, CDR1 SGHTA and CDR2 FQGNSA. This CDR3 contains 15 residues. CDR3 DNA sequence: TGTGCCAGCAGCTTAGTACTTCAGGGCAATCAGCCCCAGCATTTT. As protein: CASSLVLQGNQPQHF.

The gene calls are TRBV5-4 and TRBJ1-4; D unresolved. This CDR3 is built from 14 residues. Trimming shortened V by 5 bases and J by 1 base, and 9 bases separated the two germline ends. Germline CDR1 and CDR2: SGHNT and YYREEE (reference sequence). CDR3 DNA: TGTGCCAGCAGTTCGAGGGAAACTAATGAAAAACTGTTTTTT. Its translation is CASSSRETNEKLFF.

The chain couples TRBV7-6 to TRBJ2-1, with TRBD2 identical over 10 bases. The germline gives CDR1 SGHVS, CDR2 FNYEAQ. The CDR3 sequence is 15 residues long. V was clipped by 8 bases and J by 7 bases; unmatched bases: 11. The CDR3 protein is CASSSSGGPGNEQFF. CDR3 DNA: TGTGCCAGCTCGAGTAGCGGGGGGCCAGGAAATGAGCAGTTCTTC.

The V and J genes are TRBV5-1 and TRBJ2-7; 7 nucleotides line up with TRBD1. Germline trimming cut 0 bases from V and 3 bases from J; bases unmatched to any gene: 6. The CDR3 is 15 residues long. Germline lookup yields CDR1 SGHRS and CDR2 YFSETQ. For the CDR3, the DNA is TGCGCCAGCAGCTTGGGCCCCCGGGACAGCTACGAGCAGTACTTC. Its protein product is CASSLGPRDSYEQYF. The full variable domain, in which reference TRBV5-1 and TRBJ2-7 provide the parts outside the CDR3, is KAGVTQTPRYLIKTRGQQVTLSCSPISGHRSVSWYQQTPGQGLQFLFEYFSETQRNKGNFPGRFSGRQFSNSRSEMNVSTLELGDSALYLCASSLGPRDSYEQYFGPGTRLTVT.

This clone was seen only a few times. The V and J genes are TRBV6-5 and TRBJ2-7; a possible D gene is TRBD2 (6 bases). Between the trimmed V and J ends, which lost 5 bases and 2 bases, there was a span of 16 bases. This CDR3 is 15 amino acids long. CDR1 and CDR2 from the germline V gene are MNHEY and SVGAGI. This CDR3 is CASSVGRGGPYEQYF. The CDR3 DNA reads TGTGCCAGCAGTGTCGGGAGAGGAGGACCCTACGAGCAGTACTTC.

The chain recombines TRBV11-2 with TRBJ2-7; D possibly corresponds to TRBD1 (6 bases). This CDR3 is built from 13 residues. V lost 5 bases and J 5 bases, leaving 13 bases between the germline ends. Germline-derived CDR1 and CDR2 are SGHAT and FQNNGV. In DNA form, the CDR3 reads TGTGCCAGCAGCCCTTCAGGGGCCCACGAGCAGTACTTC. The encoded protein is CASSPSGAHEQYF.

This chain connects TRBV4-3 to TRBJ2-7; 8 bases line up with TRBD1. Trimming took 0 bases from V and 6 from J; bases not matched to a gene: 13. CDR1 is LGHNA and CDR2 is YSLEER in the germline V gene. This CDR3 is 17 amino acids long. CDR3 in amino acids: CASSQDLGTGRRVEQYF. DNA for the CDR3: TGCGCCAGCAGCCAAGATTTGGGGACAGGAAGGAGGGTCGAGCAGTACTTC.

By share of the sample, this clone is medium-sized. The V gene is TRBV15, the J gene TRBJ1-2, with 8 bases identical to TRBD1. The V gene's germline CDR1 is LNHNV and CDR2 YYDKDF (reference sequence). Losses at the gene ends were 0 bases for V and 6 bases for J; bases not matched to a gene: 15. The CDR3 totals 18 residues. The CDR3 nucleotides are TGTGCCACCAGCAGAGATCGGACAGGGAGGATGGAAGCCCATGGCTACACCTTC. This codes for CATSRDRTGRMEAHGYTF.

The rearrangement links TRBV7-9 to TRBJ1-2; TRBD1 might be the D (6 bases). The CDR3 is 14 amino acids. Germline CDR1 reads SEHNR; CDR2 reads FQNEAQ (reference sequence). The V gene lost 5 bases and the J gene lost 8 bases, with 18 bases spanning the gap. Here the CDR3 DNA reads TGTGCCAGCAGCCCAGGGGTCGGTAATGGAGGCTACACCTTC. This translates into CASSPGVGNGGYTF.

This clone turned up a few times. The V gene is TRBV9, the J gene TRBJ2-3; the match to TRBD1 covers 7 bases. V shed 3 bases and J 0 bases; nucleotides not matched to a gene: 4. The V gene's germline CDR1 is SGDLS and CDR2 YYNGEE. CDR3 length equals 15 residues. The CDR3 DNA reads as TGTGCCAGCAGCGCCGAGGGGGCGAGCACAGATACGCAGTATTTT. This translates into CASSAEGASTDTQYF.

V gene TRBV7-8 combines with J gene TRBJ2-7, with a weak D call TRBD2 (7 bases). There are 15 residues in the CDR3. Germline V gives CDR1 SGHVS, CDR2 FQNEAQ. The V gene lost 1 base and the J gene lost 5 bases, with 15 bases spanning the gap. Here the CDR3 DNA reads TGTGCCAGCAGCTTAGGTACGGGGGGCGGCGACGAGCAGTACTTC. This sequence encodes CASSLGTGGGDEQYF.

The rearrangement uses TRBV9 and TRBJ2-7; the D gene is possibly TRBD1 (6 bases). V lost 5 bases to trimming and J lost 3 bases, with 15 bases between them. Germline V gene data show CDR1 as SGDLS and CDR2 as YYNGEE. The CDR3 contains 14 residues. CDR3 amino acids: CASSADSNYYEQYF. The DNA of the CDR3 is TGTGCCAGCAGTGCGGACAGTAATTACTACGAGCAGTACTTC. Complete variable domain (other parts from reference TRBV9 and TRBJ2-7): DSGVTQTPKHLITATGQRVTLRCSPRSGDLSVYWYQQSLDQGLQFLIQYYNGEERAKGNILERFSAQQFPDLHSELNLSSLELGDSALYFCASSADSNYYEQYFGPGTRLTVT.

The rearrangement joins TRBV29-1 to TRBJ2-6; D is possibly TRBD1 (5 bases). There are 15 residues in the CDR3. CDR1 is SQVTM and CDR2 is ANQGSEA in the germline V gene. Trimming cost V 4 bases and J 2 bases, with 12 bases left between them. The CDR3 nucleotides are TGCAGCGTTGCAGGGCCGTATACTGGGGCCAACGTCCTGACTTTC. Its protein is CSVAGPYTGANVLTF.

This clone was observed a handful of times. The rearrangement uses TRBV28 and TRBJ2-7; 7 nucleotides align to TRBD2. The germline V gene encodes CDR1 MDHEN and CDR2 SYDVKM. The CDR3 loop spans 13 amino acids. Trimming removed 7 bases from V and 2 bases from J; junction bases left unmatched: 5. The CDR3 coding sequence is TGTGCCAGCAAACGGGGGGAGACCTACGAGCAGTACTTC. Translated, it gives CASKRGETYEQYF. Together with reference TRBV28 and TRBJ2-7, the CDR3 gives the full variable domain: DVKVTQSSRYLVKRTGEKVFLECVQDMDHENMFWYRQDPGLGLRLIYFSYDVKMKEKGDIPEGYSVSREKKERFSLILESASTNQTSMYLCASKRGETYEQYFGPGTRLTVT.

The chain couples TRBV27 to TRBJ1-1; unclear D gene. With 1 base removed from V and 1 base from J, the gap between germline ends came to 7 bases. This CDR3 spans 14 amino acids. Per the germline V gene, CDR1 is MNHEY and CDR2 is SMNVEV (reference sequence). The CDR3 nucleotides read TGTGCCAGCAGTTTATTTGGGCCGAACACTGAAGCTTTCTTT. It encodes CASSLFGPNTEAFF.

The chain recombines TRBV2 with TRBJ1-2, with 8 bases lining up with TRBD1. Germline V CDR1 and CDR2: SNHLY, FYNNEI. V trimming: 8 bases; J trimming: 6 bases; junction bases outside the gene matches: 8. The length of the CDR3 is 13 residues. The CDR3, as DNA: TGTGCCAGCCCTGCGGGACAGGTACATGGCTACACCTTC. This gives the protein CASPAGQVHGYTF.

The chain couples TRBV7-9 to TRBJ1-2; D possibly corresponds to TRBD1 (6 bases). The CDR3 extends over 15 amino acids. V was cut by 4 bases and J by 4 bases, with 16 bases left in between. Germline V gene sequence: CDR1 SEHNR, CDR2 FQNEAQ (reference sequence). CDR3 protein: CASSSRQVGPYGYTF. DNA for the CDR3: TGTGCCAGCAGCTCTCGACAGGTTGGGCCCTATGGCTACACCTTC.

The sample holds a few counts of this clone. The chain links TRBV5-6 to TRBJ2-5, with D hard to call. The end of the DNA is better explained by TRBJ2-7, so the J call may be wrong. CDR3 size: 14 residues. CDR1 and CDR2 (germline): SGHDT, YYEEEE. The CDR3 here is CASSLWVSNYEQYF. Written as DNA, the CDR3 is TGTGCCAGCAGCTTGTGGGTATCGAACTACGAGCAGTACTTC.

This clone was seen only once. This chain links TRBV2 with TRBJ2-4; 10 bases agree with TRBD1. The germline V gene encodes CDR1 SNHLY and CDR2 FYNNEI. The length of the CDR3 is 16 residues. Trimming took 4 bases from V and 8 from J; bases not matched to a gene: 11. CDR3 sequence reads: CASSVATGGLRDIQYF. The CDR3, as DNA: TGTGCCAGCAGTGTGGCGACAGGGGGCCTTCGGGACATTCAGTACTTC.